The clone carrying this T cell receptor (beta chain) was observed a single time. As yet, its antigen is unknown. Produced via immunoSEQ multiplex PCR; TCRdb's table is partial and in-frame only. The repertoire holds under 85,000 clones, with about 93% as singletons. This entry is derived from a study of OX40 agonist ivuxolimab in advanced cancers. Study summary: It was permissible to have had prior anti-PD-1, anti-PD-L1 or anti-CTLA-4 therapy, and around 41% had some. General study findings and limits: Both blood CD4+ and CD8+ T cells showed clonal growth by week 6 at 0.1 to 3.0 mg/kg. Mean expanded clone counts were higher in CD8+ than CD4+ T cells.

Germline lookup yields CDR1 LNHDA and CDR2 SQIVND (reference sequence). The CDR3 length is 14 residues. Trimming removed 3 bases from V and 4 bases from J; junction bases left unmatched: 4. The V call is TRBV19, the J call TRBJ2-7; 9 nucleotides line up with TRBD1. The TCR sequence derives from an adult with an advanced solid tumor such as melanoma, head and neck, liver or kidney cancer. This specimen was CD4+ or CD8+ T cells sorted from blood, taken in a trial of the OX40 agonist ivuxolimab. DNA for the CDR3: TGTGCCAGTAGTATTTCGGGACAGGGATACGAGCAGTACTTC. Translated, it gives CASSISGQGYEQYF.